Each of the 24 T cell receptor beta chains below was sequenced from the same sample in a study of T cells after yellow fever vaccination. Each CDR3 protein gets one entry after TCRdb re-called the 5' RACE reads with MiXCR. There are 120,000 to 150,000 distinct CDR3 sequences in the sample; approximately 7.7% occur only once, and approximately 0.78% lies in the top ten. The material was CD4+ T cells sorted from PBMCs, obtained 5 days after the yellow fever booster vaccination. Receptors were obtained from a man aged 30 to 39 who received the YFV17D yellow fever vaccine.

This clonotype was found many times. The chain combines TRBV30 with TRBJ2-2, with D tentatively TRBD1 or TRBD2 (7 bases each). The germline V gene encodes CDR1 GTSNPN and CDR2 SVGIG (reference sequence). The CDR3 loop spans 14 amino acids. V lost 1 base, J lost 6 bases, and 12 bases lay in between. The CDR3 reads CAWSGGRGPGELFF. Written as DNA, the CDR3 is TGTGCCTGGAGTGGGGGGAGGGGGCCCGGGGAGCTGTTTTTT.

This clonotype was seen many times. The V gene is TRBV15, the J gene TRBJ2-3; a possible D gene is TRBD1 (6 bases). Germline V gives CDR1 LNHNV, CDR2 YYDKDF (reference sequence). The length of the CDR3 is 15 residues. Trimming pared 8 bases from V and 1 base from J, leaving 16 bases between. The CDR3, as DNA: TGTGCCACCCAGGGGATCTTAGGGCGCACAGATACGCAGTATTTT. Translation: CATQGILGRTDTQYF.

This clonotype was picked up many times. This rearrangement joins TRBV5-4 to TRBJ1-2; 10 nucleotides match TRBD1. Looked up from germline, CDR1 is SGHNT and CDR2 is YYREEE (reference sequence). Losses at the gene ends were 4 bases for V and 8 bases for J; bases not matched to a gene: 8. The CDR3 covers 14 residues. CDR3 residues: CASSRGTGEKGYTF. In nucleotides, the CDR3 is TGTGCCAGCAGCCGCGGGACAGGGGAGAAAGGCTACACCTTC.

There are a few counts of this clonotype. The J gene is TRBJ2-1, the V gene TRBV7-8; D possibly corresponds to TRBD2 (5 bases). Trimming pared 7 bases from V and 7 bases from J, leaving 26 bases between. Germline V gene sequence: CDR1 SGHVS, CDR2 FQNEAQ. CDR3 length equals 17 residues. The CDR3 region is CASTARLAGGVRNEQFF. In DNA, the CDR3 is TGTGCCAGCACCGCAAGATTGGCGGGTGGTGTGAGGAATGAGCAGTTCTTC.

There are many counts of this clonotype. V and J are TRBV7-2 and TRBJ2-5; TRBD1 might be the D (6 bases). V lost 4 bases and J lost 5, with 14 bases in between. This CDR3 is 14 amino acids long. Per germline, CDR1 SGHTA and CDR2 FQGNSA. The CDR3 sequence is CASSSDRHGETQYF. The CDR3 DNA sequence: TGTGCCAGCAGCTCCGACAGGCACGGGGAGACCCAGTACTTC.

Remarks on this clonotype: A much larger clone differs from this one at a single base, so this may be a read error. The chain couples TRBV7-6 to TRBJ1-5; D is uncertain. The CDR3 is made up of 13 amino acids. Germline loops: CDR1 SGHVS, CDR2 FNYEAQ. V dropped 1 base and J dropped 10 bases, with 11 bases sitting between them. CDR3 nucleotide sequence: TGTGCCAGCAGCTTAGATATTGGGCATCCCCAGCATTTT. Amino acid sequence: CASSLDIGHPQHF.

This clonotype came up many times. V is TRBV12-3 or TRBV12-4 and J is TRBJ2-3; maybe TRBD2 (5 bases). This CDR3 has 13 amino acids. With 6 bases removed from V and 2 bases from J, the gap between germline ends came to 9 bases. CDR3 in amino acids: CASRVAITDTQYF. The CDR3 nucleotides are TGTGCCAGCAGGGTAGCGATCACAGATACGCAGTATTTT.

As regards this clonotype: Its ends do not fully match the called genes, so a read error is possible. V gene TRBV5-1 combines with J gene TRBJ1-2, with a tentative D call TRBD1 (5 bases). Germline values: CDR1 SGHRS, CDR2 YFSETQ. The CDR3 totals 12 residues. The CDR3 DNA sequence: TGCGCCAGCGGCTTCAGGGAGGGTGACTACACCTTC. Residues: CASGFREGDYTF.

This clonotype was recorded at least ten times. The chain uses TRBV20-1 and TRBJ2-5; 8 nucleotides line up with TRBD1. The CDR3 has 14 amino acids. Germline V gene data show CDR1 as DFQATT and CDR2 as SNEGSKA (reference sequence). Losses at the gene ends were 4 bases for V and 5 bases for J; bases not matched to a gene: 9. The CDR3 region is CSATGQGRRETQYF. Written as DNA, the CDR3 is TGCAGTGCTACCGGACAGGGACGCCGGGAGACCCAGTACTTC.

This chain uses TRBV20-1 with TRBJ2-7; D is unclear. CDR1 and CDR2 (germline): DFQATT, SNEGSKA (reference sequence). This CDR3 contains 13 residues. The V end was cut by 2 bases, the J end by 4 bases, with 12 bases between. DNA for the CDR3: TGCAGTGCTAGATTTTCTACCCTTTACGAGCAGTACTTC. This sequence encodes CSARFSTLYEQYF.

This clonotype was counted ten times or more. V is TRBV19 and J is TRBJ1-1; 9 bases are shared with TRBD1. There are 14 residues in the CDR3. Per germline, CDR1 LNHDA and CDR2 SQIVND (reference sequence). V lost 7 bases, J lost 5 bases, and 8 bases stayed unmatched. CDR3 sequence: CASNQQGARTEAFF. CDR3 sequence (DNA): TGTGCCAGTAACCAACAGGGGGCCCGAACTGAAGCTTTCTTT.

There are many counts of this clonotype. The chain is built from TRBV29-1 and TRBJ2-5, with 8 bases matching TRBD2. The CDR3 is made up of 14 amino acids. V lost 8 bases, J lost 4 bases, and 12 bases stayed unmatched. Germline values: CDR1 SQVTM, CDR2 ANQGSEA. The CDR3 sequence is CSFRRAGGRETQYF. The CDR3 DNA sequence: TGCAGCTTCCGAAGGGCGGGAGGAAGAGAGACCCAGTACTTC.

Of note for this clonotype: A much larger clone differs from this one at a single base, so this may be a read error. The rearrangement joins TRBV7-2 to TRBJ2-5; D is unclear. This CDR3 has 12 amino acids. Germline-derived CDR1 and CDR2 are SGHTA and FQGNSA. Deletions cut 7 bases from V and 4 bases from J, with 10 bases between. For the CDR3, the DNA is TGTGCCAGCACCCCTGGAGTAGAGACCCAGTACTTC. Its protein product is CASTPGVETQYF. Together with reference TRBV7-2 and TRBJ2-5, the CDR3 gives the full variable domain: GAGVSQSPSNKVTEKGKDVELRCDPISGHTALYWYRQSLGQGLEFLIYFQGNSAPDKSGLPSDRFSAERTGGSVSTLTIQRTQQEDSAVYLCASTPGVETQYFGPGTRLLVL.

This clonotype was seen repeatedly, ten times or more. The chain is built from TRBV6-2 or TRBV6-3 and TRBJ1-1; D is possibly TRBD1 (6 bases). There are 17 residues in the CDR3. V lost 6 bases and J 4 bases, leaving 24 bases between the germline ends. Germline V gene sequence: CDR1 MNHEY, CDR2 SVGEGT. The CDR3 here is CASSGPMGGAGRTEAFF. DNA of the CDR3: TGTGCCAGCAGCGGGCCTATGGGGGGCGCAGGTCGCACTGAAGCTTTCTTT.

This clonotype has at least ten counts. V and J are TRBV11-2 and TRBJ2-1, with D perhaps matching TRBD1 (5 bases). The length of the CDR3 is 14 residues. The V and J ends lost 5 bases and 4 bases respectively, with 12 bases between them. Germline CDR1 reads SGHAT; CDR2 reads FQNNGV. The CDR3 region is CASSLDTRYNEQFF. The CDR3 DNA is TGTGCCAGCAGCCTGGACACCCGGTACAATGAGCAGTTCTTC.

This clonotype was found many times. The CDR3 is CASSQEGTLAKNIQYF. CDR3 nucleotide sequence: TGTGCCAGCAGCCAAGAGGGAACCCTAGCCAAAAACATTCAGTACTTC. This rearrangement joins TRBV3-1 to TRBJ2-4; no reliable D call. The germline V and J ends were trimmed by 0 bases and 0 bases, with 9 bases remaining between them. The V gene's germline CDR1 is LGHDT and CDR2 YNNKEL (reference sequence). The CDR3 consists of 16 residues. Based on the CDR3 plus reference TRBV3-1 and TRBJ2-4, the full variable domain is DTAVSQTPKYLVTQMGNDKSIKCEQNLGHDTMYWYKQDSKKFLKIMFSYNNKELIINETVPNRFSPKSPDKAHLNLHINSLELGDSAVYFCASSQEGTLAKNIQYFGAGTRLSVL.

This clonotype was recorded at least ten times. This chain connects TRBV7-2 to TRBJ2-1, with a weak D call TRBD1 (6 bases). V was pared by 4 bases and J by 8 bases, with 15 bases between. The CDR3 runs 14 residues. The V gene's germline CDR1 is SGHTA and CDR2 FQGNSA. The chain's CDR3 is CASSSGQTWDEQFF. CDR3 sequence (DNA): TGTGCCAGCAGCTCCGGACAGACGTGGGATGAGCAGTTCTTC.

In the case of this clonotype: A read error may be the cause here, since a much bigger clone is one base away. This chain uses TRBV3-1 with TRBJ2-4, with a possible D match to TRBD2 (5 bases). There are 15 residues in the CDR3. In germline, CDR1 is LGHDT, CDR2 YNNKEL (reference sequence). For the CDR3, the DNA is TGTGCCAGCAGCCAAGCGGACTTCCGGGGAAACATTCAGCACTTC. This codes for CASSQADFRGNIQHF. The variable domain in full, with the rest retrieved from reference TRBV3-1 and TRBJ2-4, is DTAVSQTPKYLVTQMGNDKSIKCEQNLGHDTMYWYKQDSKKFLKIMFSYNNKELIINETVPNRFSPKSPDKAHLNLHINSLELGDSAVYFCASSQADFRGNIQHFGAGTRLSVL.

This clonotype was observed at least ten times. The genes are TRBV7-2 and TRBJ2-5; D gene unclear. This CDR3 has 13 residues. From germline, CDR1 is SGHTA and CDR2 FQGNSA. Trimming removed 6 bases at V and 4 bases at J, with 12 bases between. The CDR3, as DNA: TGTGCCAGCAGTCCCATCCCGGGAGAGACCCAGTACTTC. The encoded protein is CASSPIPGETQYF.

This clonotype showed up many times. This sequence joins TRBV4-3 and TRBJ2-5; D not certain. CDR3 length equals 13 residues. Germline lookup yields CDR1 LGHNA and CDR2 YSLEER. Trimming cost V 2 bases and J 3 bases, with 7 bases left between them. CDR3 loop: CASSQRAEETQYF. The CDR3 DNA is TGCGCCAGCAGCCAACGGGCAGAAGAGACCCAGTACTTC.

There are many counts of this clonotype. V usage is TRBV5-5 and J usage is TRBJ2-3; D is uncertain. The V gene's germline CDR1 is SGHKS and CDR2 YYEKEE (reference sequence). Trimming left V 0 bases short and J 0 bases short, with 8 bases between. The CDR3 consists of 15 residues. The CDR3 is CASSLELSSTDTQYF. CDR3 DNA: TGTGCCAGCAGCTTGGAGCTCAGCAGCACAGATACGCAGTATTTT.

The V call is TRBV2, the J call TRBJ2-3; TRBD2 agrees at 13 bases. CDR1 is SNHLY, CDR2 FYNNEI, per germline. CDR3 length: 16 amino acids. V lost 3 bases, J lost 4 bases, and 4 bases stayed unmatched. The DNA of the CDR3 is TGTGCCAGCAGTGACTTACTAGCGGGAGGGGCAGATACGCAGTATTTT. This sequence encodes CASSDLLAGGADTQYF. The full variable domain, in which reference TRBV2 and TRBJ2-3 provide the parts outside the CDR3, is EPEVTQTPSHQVTQMGQEVILRCVPISNHLYFYWYRQILGQKVEFLVSFYNNEISEKSEIFDDQFSVERPDGSNFTLKIRSTKLEDSAMYFCASSDLLAGGADTQYFGPGTRLTVL.

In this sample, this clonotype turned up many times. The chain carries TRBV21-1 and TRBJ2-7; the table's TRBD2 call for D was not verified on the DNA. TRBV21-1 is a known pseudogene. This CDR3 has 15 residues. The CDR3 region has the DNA TGTGCCAGCAGCAAAGAAGCGGGGATCCATTACGAGCAGTACTTC. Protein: CASSKEAGIHYEQYF.

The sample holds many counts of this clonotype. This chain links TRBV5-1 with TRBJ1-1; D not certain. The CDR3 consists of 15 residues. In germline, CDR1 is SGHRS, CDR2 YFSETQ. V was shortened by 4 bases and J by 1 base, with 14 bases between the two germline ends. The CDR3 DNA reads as TGCGCCAGCAGCCCGGAGTGGCCGGGGAACACTGAAGCTTTCTTT. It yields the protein CASSPEWPGNTEAFF. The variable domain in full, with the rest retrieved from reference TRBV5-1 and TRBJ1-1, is KAGVTQTPRYLIKTRGQQVTLSCSPISGHRSVSWYQQTPGQGLQFLFEYFSETQRNKGNFPGRFSGRQFSNSRSEMNVSTLELGDSALYLCASSPEWPGNTEAFFGQGTRLTVV.